Listed below are T cell receptor beta chains from one sample, sequenced in a study of blood T cell repertoires in COVID-19. This table comes from immunoSEQ multiplex PCR, and its TCRdb copy is limited to in-frame clones, with some not included. The repertoire has fewer than 85,000 clones, approximately 89% of them found once; the top ten carry just over 5%. The sequenced sample was peripheral blood. These receptor sequences come from a man older than 75 with acute or convalescent COVID-19. The CDR3 runs from the conserved cysteine through the conserved F or W. Fields, in order: CDR3 protein, J gene, D gene, V gene. The D gene is left open where the match is weak.

CDR3 protein: CASSQDPPGRRETQYF; J gene: TRBJ2-3; D gene: TRBD2; V gene: TRBV4-2
CDR3 protein: CASSLGSRVVAYEQYF; J gene: TRBJ2-7; D gene: NA; V gene: TRBV5-4
CDR3 protein: CASSLGWLAGRSSYEQYF; J gene: TRBJ2-7; D gene: TRBD2; V gene: TRBV7-2
CDR3 protein: CASSRRDRGSTEAFF; J gene: TRBJ1-1; D gene: TRBD1; V gene: TRBV6-5
CDR3 protein: CASRGGGPGTGADEQYF; J gene: TRBJ2-7; D gene: NA; V gene: TRBV21-1
CDR3 protein: CASSPTRGNQPQHF; J gene: TRBJ1-5; D gene: NA; V gene: TRBV6-5
CDR3 protein: CASSPRFTGQPQHF; J gene: TRBJ1-5; D gene: NA; V gene: TRBV5-6
CDR3 protein: CASSSRLGDTGELFF; J gene: TRBJ2-2; D gene: NA; V gene: TRBV6-6
CDR3 protein: CASSFAGAYEQYF; J gene: TRBJ2-7; D gene: NA; V gene: TRBV11-2
CDR3 protein: CASSPGTGRVRLTVETQYF; J gene: TRBJ2-5; D gene: TRBD1; V gene: TRBV6-6
CDR3 protein: CASSAAGGSYEQYF; J gene: TRBJ2-7; D gene: NA; V gene: TRBV2
CDR3 protein: CASSESLGQGNNEQFF; J gene: TRBJ2-1; D gene: TRBD1; V gene: TRBV10-1
CDR3 protein: CASSQGRNIQYF; J gene: TRBJ2-4; D gene: NA; V gene: TRBV3-1/TRBV3-2
CDR3 protein: CASSPIGTGKPDTQYF; J gene: TRBJ2-3; D gene: TRBD1; V gene: TRBV6-2/TRBV6-3
CDR3 protein: CASSEDTYGYTF; J gene: TRBJ1-2; D gene: NA; V gene: TRBV5-1
CDR3 protein: CASSSGGRQETQYF; J gene: TRBJ2-5; D gene: TRBD2; V gene: TRBV6-5
CDR3 protein: CASSTRLAGGGDTQYF; J gene: TRBJ2-3; D gene: TRBD2; V gene: TRBV28
CDR3 protein: CAISEGQGNYGYTF; J gene: TRBJ1-2; D gene: TRBD1; V gene: TRBV10-3
CDR3 protein: CASSRPTIAGPSDTQYF; J gene: TRBJ2-3; D gene: TRBD2; V gene: TRBV18
CDR3 protein: CASSVEENTDTQYF; J gene: TRBJ2-3; D gene: NA; V gene: TRBV9
CDR3 protein: CATSEDLAVATGELFF; J gene: TRBJ2-2; D gene: TRBD2; V gene: TRBV24-1
CDR3 protein: CASSTQGAAAEAFF; J gene: TRBJ1-1; D gene: TRBD1; V gene: TRBV5-1
CDR3 protein: CASSPSCGEGFTGELFF; J gene: TRBJ2-2; D gene: TRBD2; V gene: TRBV11-2
CDR3 protein: CATTGTVNTGELFF; J gene: TRBJ2-2; D gene: TRBD1; V gene: TRBV24-1
CDR3 protein: CASSLGQTGEWAYEQYF; J gene: TRBJ2-7; D gene: TRBD1; V gene: TRBV28
CDR3 protein: CAIRLTGGNYGYTF; J gene: TRBJ1-2; D gene: TRBD1; V gene: TRBV10-3
CDR3 protein: CASRSPGQLNEKLFF; J gene: TRBJ1-4; D gene: TRBD1; V gene: TRBV19
CDR3 protein: CASSSTGISYEQYF; J gene: TRBJ2-7; D gene: NA; V gene: TRBV5-1
CDR3 protein: CASSGSVHTGELFF; J gene: TRBJ2-2; D gene: NA; V gene: TRBV7-2
CDR3 protein: CASGLPSDNTGELFF; J gene: TRBJ2-2; D gene: NA; V gene: TRBV10-1
CDR3 protein: CASSSRDSRETQYF; J gene: TRBJ2-5; D gene: TRBD1; V gene: TRBV7-2
CDR3 protein: CASSLGLAGERETQYF; J gene: TRBJ2-5; D gene: TRBD2; V gene: TRBV11-3
CDR3 protein: CASEGQYF; J gene: TRBJ2-7; D gene: NA; V gene: TRBV28
CDR3 protein: CASTVQGHWYYEQYF; J gene: TRBJ2-7; D gene: NA; V gene: TRBV2
CDR3 protein: CASSLGTINTDTQYF; J gene: TRBJ2-3; D gene: NA; V gene: TRBV5-1
CDR3 protein: CATAGIVEANVLTF; J gene: TRBJ2-6; D gene: NA; V gene: TRBV19
CDR3 protein: CASSSGLAVVSYEQYF; J gene: TRBJ2-7; D gene: TRBD2; V gene: TRBV5-6
CDR3 protein: CASSFGTGAYEQYF; J gene: TRBJ2-7; D gene: NA; V gene: TRBV5-6
CDR3 protein: CASSVVPQGAASSTYEQYF; J gene: TRBJ2-7; D gene: TRBD1; V gene: TRBV9
CDR3 protein: CASGGTATTPQRGGYTF; J gene: TRBJ1-2; D gene: NA; V gene: TRBV19
CDR3 protein: CASSLGSGRNSPLHF; J gene: TRBJ1-6; D gene: NA; V gene: TRBV7-9
CDR3 protein: CASSKVRRRSGAYEQYF; J gene: TRBJ2-7; D gene: NA; V gene: TRBV21-1
CDR3 protein: CASSLQGEGRIGDTQYF; J gene: TRBJ2-3; D gene: NA; V gene: TRBV4-2
CDR3 protein: CASSPGQGNTGELFF; J gene: TRBJ2-2; D gene: NA; V gene: TRBV18
CDR3 protein: CASSPGAHNSPLHF; J gene: TRBJ1-6; D gene: NA; V gene: TRBV18
CDR3 protein: CASSLGSAPGNEQFF; J gene: TRBJ2-1; D gene: NA; V gene: TRBV5-4
CDR3 protein: CASSGLALRQYF; J gene: TRBJ2-7; D gene: NA; V gene: TRBV28
CDR3 protein: CASSYGVGDSNQPQHF; J gene: TRBJ1-5; D gene: NA; V gene: TRBV6-6
CDR3 protein: CASSLDQGRETQYF; J gene: TRBJ2-5; D gene: NA; V gene: TRBV7-2
CDR3 protein: CASSLAPGFYEQFF; J gene: TRBJ2-1; D gene: NA; V gene: TRBV5-1
CDR3 protein: CASRSGQGITEAFF; J gene: TRBJ1-1; D gene: TRBD1; V gene: TRBV6-5
CDR3 protein: CASSDDRGRGQPQHF; J gene: TRBJ1-5; D gene: TRBD1; V gene: TRBV5-6
CDR3 protein: CASSPSGDTQYF; J gene: TRBJ2-3; D gene: NA; V gene: TRBV7-2
CDR3 protein: CASSSSGAGAFYEQYF; J gene: TRBJ2-7; D gene: NA; V gene: TRBV28
CDR3 protein: CASSTNTGPNEQFF; J gene: TRBJ2-1; D gene: NA; V gene: TRBV19
CDR3 protein: CASSLDPLRYEQYF; J gene: TRBJ2-7; D gene: NA; V gene: TRBV7-9
CDR3 protein: CASSPRDRNTGELFF; J gene: TRBJ2-2; D gene: NA; V gene: TRBV9